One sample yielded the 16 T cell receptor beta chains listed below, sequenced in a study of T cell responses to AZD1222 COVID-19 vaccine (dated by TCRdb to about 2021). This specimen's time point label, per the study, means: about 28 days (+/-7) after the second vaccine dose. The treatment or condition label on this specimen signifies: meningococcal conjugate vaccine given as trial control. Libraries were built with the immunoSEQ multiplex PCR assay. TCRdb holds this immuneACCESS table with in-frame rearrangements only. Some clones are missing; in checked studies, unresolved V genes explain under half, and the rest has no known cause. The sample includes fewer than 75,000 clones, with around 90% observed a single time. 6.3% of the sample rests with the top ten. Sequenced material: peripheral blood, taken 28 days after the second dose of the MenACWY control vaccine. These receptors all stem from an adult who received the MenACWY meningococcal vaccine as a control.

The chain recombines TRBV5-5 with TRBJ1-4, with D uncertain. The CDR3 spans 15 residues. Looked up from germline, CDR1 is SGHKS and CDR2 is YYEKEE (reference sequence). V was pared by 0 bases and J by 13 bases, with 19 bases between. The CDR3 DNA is TGTGCCAGCAGCTTGGCCACAGACTCCCTAGGGTTACTGTTTTTT. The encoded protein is CASSLATDSLGLLFF.

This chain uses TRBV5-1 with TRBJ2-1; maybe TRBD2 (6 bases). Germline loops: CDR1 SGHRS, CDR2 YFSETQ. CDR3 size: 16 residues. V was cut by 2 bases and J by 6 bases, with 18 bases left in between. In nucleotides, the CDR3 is TGCGCCAGCAGCTTATATCCGGGACTCCCGGGCAATGAGCAGTTCTTC. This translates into CASSLYPGLPGNEQFF.

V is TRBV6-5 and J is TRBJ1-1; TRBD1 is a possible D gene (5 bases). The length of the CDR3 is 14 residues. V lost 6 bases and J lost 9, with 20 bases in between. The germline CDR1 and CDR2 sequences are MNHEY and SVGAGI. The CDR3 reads CASRGGQGVGKAFF. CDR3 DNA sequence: TGTGCCAGCAGGGGAGGACAAGGGGTAGGGAAAGCTTTCTTT.

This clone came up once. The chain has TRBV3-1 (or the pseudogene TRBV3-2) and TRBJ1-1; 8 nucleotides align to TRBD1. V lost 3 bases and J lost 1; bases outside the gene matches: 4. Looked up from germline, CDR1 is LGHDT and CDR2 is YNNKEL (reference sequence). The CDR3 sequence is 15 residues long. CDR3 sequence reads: CASSQEGQANTEAFF. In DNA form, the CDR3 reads TGTGCCAGCAGCCAGGAGGGACAGGCGAACACTGAAGCTTTCTTT.

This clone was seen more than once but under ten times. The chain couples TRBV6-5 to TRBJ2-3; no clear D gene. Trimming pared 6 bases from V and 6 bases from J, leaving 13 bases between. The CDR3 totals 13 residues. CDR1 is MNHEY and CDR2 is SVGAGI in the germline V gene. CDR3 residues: CASRTDLGDTQYF. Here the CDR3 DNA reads TGTGCCAGCAGGACCGATCTCGGGGATACGCAGTATTTT.

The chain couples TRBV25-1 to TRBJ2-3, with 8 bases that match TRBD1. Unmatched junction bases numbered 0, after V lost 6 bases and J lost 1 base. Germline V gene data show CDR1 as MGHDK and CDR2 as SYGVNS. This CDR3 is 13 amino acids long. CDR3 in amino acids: CASRDRGTDTQYF. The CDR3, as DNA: TGTGCCAGCAGGGACAGGGGCACAGATACGCAGTATTTT.

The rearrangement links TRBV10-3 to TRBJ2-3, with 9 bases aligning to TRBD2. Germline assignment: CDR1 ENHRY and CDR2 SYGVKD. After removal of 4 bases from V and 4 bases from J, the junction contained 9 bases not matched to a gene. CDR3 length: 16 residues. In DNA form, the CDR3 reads TGTGCCATCAGTGCCGCTAGCGGGATAGAGGCAGATACGCAGTATTTT. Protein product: CAISAASGIEADTQYF.

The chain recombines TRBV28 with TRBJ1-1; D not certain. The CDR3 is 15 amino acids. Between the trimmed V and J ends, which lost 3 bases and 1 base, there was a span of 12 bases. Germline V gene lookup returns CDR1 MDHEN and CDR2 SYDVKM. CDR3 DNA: TGTGCCAGCAGTTTCATCAGGAGCCCGAACACTGAAGCTTTCTTT. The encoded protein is CASSFIRSPNTEAFF.

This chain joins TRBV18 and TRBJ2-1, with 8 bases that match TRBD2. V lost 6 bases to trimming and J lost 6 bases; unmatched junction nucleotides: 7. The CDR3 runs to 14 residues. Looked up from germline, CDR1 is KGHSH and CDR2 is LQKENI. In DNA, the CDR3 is TGTGCCAGCTCCCCCATCGGGAGGGTCAATGAGCAGTTCTTC. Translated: CASSPIGRVNEQFF.

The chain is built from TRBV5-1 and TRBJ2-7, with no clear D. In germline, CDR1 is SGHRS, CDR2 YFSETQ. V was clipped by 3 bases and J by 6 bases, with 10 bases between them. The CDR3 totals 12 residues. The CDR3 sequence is CASSSPPGEQYF. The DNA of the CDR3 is TGCGCCAGCAGCTCCCCACCAGGCGAGCAGTACTTC.

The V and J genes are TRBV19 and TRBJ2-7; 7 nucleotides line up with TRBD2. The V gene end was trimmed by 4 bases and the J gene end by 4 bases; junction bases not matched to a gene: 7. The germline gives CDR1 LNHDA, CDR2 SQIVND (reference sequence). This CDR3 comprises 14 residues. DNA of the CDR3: TGTGCCAGTAGTAGAGGGCGTAGCGGGTACGAGCAGTACTTC. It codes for CASSRGRSGYEQYF.

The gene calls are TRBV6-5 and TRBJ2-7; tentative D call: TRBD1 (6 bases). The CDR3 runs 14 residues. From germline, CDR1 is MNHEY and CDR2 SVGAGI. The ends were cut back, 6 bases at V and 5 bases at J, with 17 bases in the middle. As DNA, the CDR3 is TGTGCCAGCAGATGGGTAGACGGACAGAACGAGCAGTACTTC. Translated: CASRWVDGQNEQYF.

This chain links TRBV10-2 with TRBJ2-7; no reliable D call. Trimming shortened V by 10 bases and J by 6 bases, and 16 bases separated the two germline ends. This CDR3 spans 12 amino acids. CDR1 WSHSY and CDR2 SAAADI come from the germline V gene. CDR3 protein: CATALKAAEQYF. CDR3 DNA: TGCGCCACCGCCCTTAAGGCGGCCGAGCAGTACTTC.

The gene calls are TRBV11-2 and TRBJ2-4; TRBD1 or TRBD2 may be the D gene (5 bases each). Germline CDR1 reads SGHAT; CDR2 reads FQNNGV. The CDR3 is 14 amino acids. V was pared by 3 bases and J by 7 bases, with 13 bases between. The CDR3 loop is CASSLWGLANIQYF. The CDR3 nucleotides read TGTGCCAGCAGCTTGTGGGGGTTGGCGAACATTCAGTACTTC.

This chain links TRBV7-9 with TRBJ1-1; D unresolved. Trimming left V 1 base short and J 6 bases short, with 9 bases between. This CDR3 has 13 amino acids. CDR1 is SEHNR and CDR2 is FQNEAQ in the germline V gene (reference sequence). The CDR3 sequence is CASSLGGRAEAFF. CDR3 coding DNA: TGTGCCAGCAGCTTAGGAGGGCGGGCTGAAGCTTTCTTT.

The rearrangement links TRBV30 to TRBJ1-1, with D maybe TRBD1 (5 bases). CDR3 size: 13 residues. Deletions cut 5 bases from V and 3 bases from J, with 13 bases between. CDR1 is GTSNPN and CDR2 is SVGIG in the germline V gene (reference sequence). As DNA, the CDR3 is TGTGCCTGGGGGGGTATCAAGGACACTGAAGCTTTCTTT. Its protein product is CAWGGIKDTEAFF.